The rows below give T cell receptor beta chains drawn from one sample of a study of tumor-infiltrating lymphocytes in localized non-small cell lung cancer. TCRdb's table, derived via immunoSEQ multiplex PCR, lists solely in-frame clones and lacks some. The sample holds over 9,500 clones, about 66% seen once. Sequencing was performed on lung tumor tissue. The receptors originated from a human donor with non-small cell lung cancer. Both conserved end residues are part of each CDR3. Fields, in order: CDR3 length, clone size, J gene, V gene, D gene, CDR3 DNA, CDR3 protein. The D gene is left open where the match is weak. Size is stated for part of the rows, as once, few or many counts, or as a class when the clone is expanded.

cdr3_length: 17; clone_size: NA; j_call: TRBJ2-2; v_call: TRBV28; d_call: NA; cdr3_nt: TGTGCCAGCAGTTTGAGTGCACAGAAGGCTATCGCCGGGGAGCTGTTTTTT; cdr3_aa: CASSLSAQKAIAGELFF
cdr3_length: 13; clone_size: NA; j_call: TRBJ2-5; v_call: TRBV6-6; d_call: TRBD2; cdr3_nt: TGTGCCAGCAGCACTAGCGGGCAAGAGACCCAGTACTTC; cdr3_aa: CASSTSGQETQYF
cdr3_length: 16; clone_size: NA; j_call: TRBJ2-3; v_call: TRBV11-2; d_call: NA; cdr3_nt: TGTGCCAGCAGCTTAGGAAGCTTCGCTAGCACAGATACGCAGTATTTT; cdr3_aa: CASSLGSFASTDTQYF
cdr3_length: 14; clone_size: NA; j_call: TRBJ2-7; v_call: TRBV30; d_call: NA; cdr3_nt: TGTGCCTGGAGCCTAGGGGGGTGGACCTACGAGCAGTACTTC; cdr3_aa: CAWSLGGWTYEQYF
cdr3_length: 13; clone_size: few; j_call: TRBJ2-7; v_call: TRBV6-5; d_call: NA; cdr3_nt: TGTGCCAGCAGTTACGCCGACCGGTACGAGCAGTACTTC; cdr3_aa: CASSYADRYEQYF
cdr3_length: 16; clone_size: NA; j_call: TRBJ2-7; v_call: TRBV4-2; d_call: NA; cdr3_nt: TGTGCCAGCAGCCAAGATTGGAGGGGGCCCTTCTACGAGCAGTACTTC; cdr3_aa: CASSQDWRGPFYEQYF
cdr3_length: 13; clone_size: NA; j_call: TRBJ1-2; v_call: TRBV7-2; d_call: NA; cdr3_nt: TGTGCCAGCAGCTTAGTCGGGGGCGATGGCTACACCTTC; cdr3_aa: CASSLVGGDGYTF
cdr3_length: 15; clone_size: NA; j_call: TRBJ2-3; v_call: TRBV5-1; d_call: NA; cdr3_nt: TGCGCCAGCAGCTTTCGGGCTGCTAGCACAGATACGCAGTATTTT; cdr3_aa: CASSFRAASTDTQYF
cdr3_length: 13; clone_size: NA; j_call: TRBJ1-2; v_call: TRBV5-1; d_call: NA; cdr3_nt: TGCGCCAGCAGCTTGGGGGCAGGGCGAGGCTACACCTTC; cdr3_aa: CASSLGAGRGYTF
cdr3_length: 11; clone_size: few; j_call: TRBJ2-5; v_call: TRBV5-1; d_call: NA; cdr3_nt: TGCGCCAGCAGCTTCCAAGAGACCCAGTACTTC; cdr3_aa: CASSFQETQYF
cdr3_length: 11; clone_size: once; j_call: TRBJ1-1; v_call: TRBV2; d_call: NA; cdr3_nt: TGTGCCAGCAGTGAGATGGTCGAAGCTTTCTTT; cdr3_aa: CASSEMVEAFF
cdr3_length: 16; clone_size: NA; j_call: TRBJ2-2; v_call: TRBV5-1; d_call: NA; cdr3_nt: TGCGCCAGCAGCAGGTCCGGGACAATAAACACCGGGGAGCTGTTTTTT; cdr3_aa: CASSRSGTINTGELFF
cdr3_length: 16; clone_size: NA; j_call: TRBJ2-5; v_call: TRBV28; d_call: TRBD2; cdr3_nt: TGTGCCAGCAGTCCCCGACTAGCGCCGGTCCAAGAGACCCAGTACTTC; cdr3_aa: CASSPRLAPVQETQYF
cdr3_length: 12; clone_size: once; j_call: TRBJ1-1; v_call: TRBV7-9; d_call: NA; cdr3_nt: TGTGCCAGCAGCCCCGTAGCAGCTGAAGCTTTCTTT; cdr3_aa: CASSPVAAEAFF
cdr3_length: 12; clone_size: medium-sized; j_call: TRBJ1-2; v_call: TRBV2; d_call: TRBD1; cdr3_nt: TGTGCCAGCAGGGGACAGGTGGGAGGCTACACCTTC; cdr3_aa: CASRGQVGGYTF
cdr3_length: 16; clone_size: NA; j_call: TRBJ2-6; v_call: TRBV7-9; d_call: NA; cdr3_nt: TGTGCCAGCAGCTATGCGGGCATTTCTGGGGCCAACGTCCTGACTTTC; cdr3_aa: CASSYAGISGANVLTF
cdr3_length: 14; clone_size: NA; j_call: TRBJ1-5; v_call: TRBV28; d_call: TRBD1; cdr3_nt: TGTGCCAGCAGTCAGGTGACAGGGAGCCAGCCCCAGCATTTT; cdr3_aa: CASSQVTGSQPQHF
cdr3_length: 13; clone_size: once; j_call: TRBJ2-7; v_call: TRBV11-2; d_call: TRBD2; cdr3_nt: TGTGCCAGCAGCTTAGATCGGGGGGGCGGATTGTACTTC; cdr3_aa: CASSLDRGGGLYF
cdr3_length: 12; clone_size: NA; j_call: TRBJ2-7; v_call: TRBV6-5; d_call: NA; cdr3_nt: TGTGCCAGCAGGACGGGGAGTTACGAGCAGTACTTC; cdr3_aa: CASRTGSYEQYF
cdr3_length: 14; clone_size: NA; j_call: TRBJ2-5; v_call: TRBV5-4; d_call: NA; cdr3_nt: TGTGCCAGCAGCCCGGGGGGCCATCAAGAGACCCAGTACTTC; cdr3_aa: CASSPGGHQETQYF
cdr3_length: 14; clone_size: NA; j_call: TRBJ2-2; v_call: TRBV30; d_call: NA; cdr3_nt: TGTGCCTGGAGTGTACCTGTGAACACCGGGGAGCTGTTTTTT; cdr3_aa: CAWSVPVNTGELFF
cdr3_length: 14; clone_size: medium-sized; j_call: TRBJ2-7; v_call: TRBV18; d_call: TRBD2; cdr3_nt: TGTGCCAGCTCAGGACTAGCGGGAACCTACGAGCAGTACTTC; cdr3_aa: CASSGLAGTYEQYF
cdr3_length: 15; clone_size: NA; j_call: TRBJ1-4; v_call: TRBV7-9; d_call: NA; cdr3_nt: TGTGCCAGCAGCTTAGGGAGGGGCGCCGTCATGAAACTGTTTTTT; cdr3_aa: CASSLGRGAVMKLFF
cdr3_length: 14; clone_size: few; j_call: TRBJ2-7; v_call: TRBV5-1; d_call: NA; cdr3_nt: TGCGCCAGCAGCTTGGGAGGCGGAGGGAACGAGCAGTACTTC; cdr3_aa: CASSLGGGGNEQYF
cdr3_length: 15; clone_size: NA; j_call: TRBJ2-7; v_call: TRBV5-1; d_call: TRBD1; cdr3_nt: TGCGCCAGCAGCTCCATACCGGGACAGGGAAACGAGCAGTACTTC; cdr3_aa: CASSSIPGQGNEQYF
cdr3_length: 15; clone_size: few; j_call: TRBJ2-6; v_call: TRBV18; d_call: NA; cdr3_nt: TGTGCCAGCTCCCCGGGGGCAGGCGGGGCCAACGTCCTGACTTTC; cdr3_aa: CASSPGAGGANVLTF
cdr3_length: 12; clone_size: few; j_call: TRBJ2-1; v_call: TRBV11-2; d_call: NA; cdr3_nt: TGTGCCAGCAACCGGGGATTCAATGAGCAGTTCTTC; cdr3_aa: CASNRGFNEQFF
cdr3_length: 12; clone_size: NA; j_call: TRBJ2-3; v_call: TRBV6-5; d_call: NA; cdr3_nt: TGTGCCAGCAGGGGAGATGCGGATACGCAGTATTTT; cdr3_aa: CASRGDADTQYF